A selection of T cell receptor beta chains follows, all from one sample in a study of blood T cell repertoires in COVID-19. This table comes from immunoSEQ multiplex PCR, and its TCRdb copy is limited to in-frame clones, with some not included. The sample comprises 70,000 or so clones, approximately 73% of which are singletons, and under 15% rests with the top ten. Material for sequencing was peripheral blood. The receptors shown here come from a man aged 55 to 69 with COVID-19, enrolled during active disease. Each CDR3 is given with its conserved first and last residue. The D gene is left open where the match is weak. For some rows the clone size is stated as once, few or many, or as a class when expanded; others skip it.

DNA: TGTGCCAGCAGACTAGCGGGCACCTACGAGCAGTACTTC
CDR3: CASRLAGTYEQYF
J: TRBJ2-7
V: TRBV5-5
D: TRBD2
size: -

DNA: TGTGCCAGCAGCTTAGAACTACTTTATCTCTCCAATGAGCAGTTCTTC
CDR3: CASSLELLYLSNEQFF
J: TRBJ2-1
V: TRBV7-2
D: -
size: -

DNA: TGTGCCAGCAGTCGACAGGGTATCCACGAGCAGTACTTC
CDR3: CASSRQGIHEQYF
J: TRBJ2-7
V: TRBV12-3/TRBV12-4
D: TRBD1
size: -

DNA: TGTGCCAGCAGGCCCCCCGGGACAGGTGGAACCCAGTACTTC
CDR3: CASRPPGTGGTQYF
J: TRBJ2-5
V: TRBV6-5
D: TRBD1
size: -

DNA: TGTGCCACCACCCAGGGGGCGTATACTGAAGCTTTCTTT
CDR3: CATTQGAYTEAFF
J: TRBJ1-1
V: TRBV24-1
D: TRBD1
size: -

DNA: TGTGCCAGCATCGAGGTTATTGGAACTGAAGCTTTCTTT
CDR3: CASIEVIGTEAFF
J: TRBJ1-1
V: TRBV28
D: -
size: -

DNA: TGTGCCAGCTCACCAAACAGGGATAGGGAGCTGTTTTTT
CDR3: CASSPNRDRELFF
J: TRBJ2-2
V: TRBV18
D: -
size: -

DNA: TGCGCCAGCCGATCCTCTAGGGGTAGGTCACCCCTCCACTTT
CDR3: CASRSSRGRSPLHF
J: TRBJ1-6
V: TRBV5-1
D: -
size: -

DNA: TGTGCCAGCATCCCGGGACTACCGAACACCGGGGAGCTGTTTTTT
CDR3: CASIPGLPNTGELFF
J: TRBJ2-2
V: TRBV2
D: TRBD2
size: few

DNA: TGCAGCGTCCCAAGGACAGGGGGCTACACCTTC
CDR3: CSVPRTGGYTF
J: TRBJ1-2
V: TRBV29-1
D: TRBD1
size: -

DNA: TGTGCCATCCGAGGACTAGCCTCGACCGGGGAGCTGTTTTTT
CDR3: CAIRGLASTGELFF
J: TRBJ2-2
V: TRBV10-3
D: TRBD2
size: -

DNA: TGTGCTAGTGGTTCCCCGGGGGAGCAGTACTTC
CDR3: CASGSPGEQYF
J: TRBJ2-7
V: TRBV12-5
D: -
size: -

DNA: TGTGCCAGCACAGCATCAGGGGGCAGGAGGTCTGGCTACACCTTC
CDR3: CASTASGGRRSGYTF
J: TRBJ1-2
V: TRBV6-5
D: TRBD1
size: few

DNA: TGCGCCAGCAGCCACCGGGACAGGATGAACACTGAAGCTTTCTTT
CDR3: CASSHRDRMNTEAFF
J: TRBJ1-1
V: TRBV5-1
D: TRBD1
size: -

DNA: TGTGCCAGCAGCGGAACAGGGCGAAACACCATATATTTT
CDR3: CASSGTGRNTIYF
J: TRBJ1-3
V: TRBV11-3
D: -
size: -

DNA: TGCGCCAGCAATTCCGCGACAGGGAGAGGAGCTAACTATGGCTACACCTTC
CDR3: CASNSATGRGANYGYTF
J: TRBJ1-2
V: TRBV4-1
D: TRBD1
size: few

DNA: TGTGCCAGCAGTTCCACGGGGGTTGGGGCCAACGTCCTGACTTTC
CDR3: CASSSTGVGANVLTF
J: TRBJ2-6
V: TRBV6-5
D: -
size: -

DNA: TGCAGTGCCCTTGCGCCCCTCGAGCAGTACTTC
CDR3: CSALAPLEQYF
J: TRBJ2-7
V: TRBV20-1
D: -
size: -

DNA: TGTGCCAGCTCACCTGTATCTTCGGGGGAAAATGGCTACACCTTC
CDR3: CASSPVSSGENGYTF
J: TRBJ1-2
V: TRBV18
D: -
size: -

DNA: TGTGCCAGCAGCGTTAGCGGGGGGTCCTTCGGCGAGCAGTACTTC
CDR3: CASSVSGGSFGEQYF
J: TRBJ2-7
V: TRBV7-2
D: TRBD2
size: few

DNA: TGTGCCAGCAGCGTAGGGACACCCAGCGCAGATACGCAGTATTTT
CDR3: CASSVGTPSADTQYF
J: TRBJ2-3
V: TRBV9
D: -
size: once

DNA: TGTGCCAGCAGCGTGGGCACCGGGGGGAATTACAATGAGCAGTTCTTC
CDR3: CASSVGTGGNYNEQFF
J: TRBJ2-1
V: TRBV9
D: TRBD2
size: -